What follows is one T cell receptor (beta chain) and its context. This clonotype was counted many times. Its antigen is currently not known. No per-base quality is available; no much larger clone lies one base away. The germline V gene sets CDR1 to SGHTA and CDR2 to FQGTGA. Reading from cysteine to phenylalanine, the CDR3 counts 14 amino acids. This entry keeps only the CDR3 DNA: 42 bases, framed from base 1. From V the trimming removes 5 bases and from J it removes 7 bases, while the gene matches leave 6 bases of the junction unaccounted for. Genomic DNA was used as template for profiling of TCR beta VDJ combinations and CDR3 sequences. An Illumina HiSeq 2000 was the platform used for TCR repertoire sequencing. In the original analysis: Repertoires were assessed using TRBV/TRBJ rearrangement plots, CDR3 size and DJ length profiles, and Simpson's diversity index. The immunodominant clone was defined as the most abundant DNA sequence in deep sequencing data. CDR3 amino acid sequences were checked for sharing between subjects and were compared against published repertoires and the VDJdb database. The public sequencing data were trimmed at Q25 with fastp and processed into clonotypes with MiXCR by TCRdb, which kept only in-frame beta chains. Entries that share a CDR3 protein sequence are merged under the most common genes and DNA. The V and J calls reflect TCRdb's pipeline rather than the authors' work. The sample has some 280,000 distinct CDR3 sequences on record, roughly 50% of them singletons. Roughly 8% of the sample goes to the ten largest clones.

TCR repertoires of sorted CD4+ and CD8+ blood T cells from severe aplastic anemia patients and healthy subjects were deep-sequenced in the study. Ficoll-Paque density gradient centrifugation was used to isolate peripheral blood mononuclear cells. CD4+ and CD8+ T cells were sorted by FACS or magnetic beads before DNA extraction. The data were obtained in a study of CD8+CD57+ T cells in acquired aplastic anemia (dated 2018 in TCRdb). In the study overall: Extracted DNA from sorted CD4+ and CD8+ cells averaged 3.2 ug, ranging from roughly 0.17 to 30 ug. Overall results and qualifications from the work: CD8+ Simpson's diversity did not differ significantly between patients and healthy controls (P=0.060). Although roughly 29 CD8+ CDR3 sequences were shared by patients and controls, these sequences appeared highly expressed in patients and within the immunodominant clones of patients.

Rearrangement joined TRBV7-3 to TRBJ2-1; 9 bases in the middle match TRBD2. This sequence originates from a human donor with severe aplastic anemia or a healthy control (not recorded which). The sample taken for sequencing was sorted CD4+, CD8+, or CD8+CD57+ T cells (not recorded which) from PBMCs. The bases read TGTGCCAGCAGCGTTTCCCTAGCGGGGAATGAGCAGTTCTTC. Its protein is CASSVSLAGNEQFF.